Presented here are 30 T cell receptor beta chains from one specimen sequenced in a study of T cells in Graves' hyperthyroidism and ophthalmopathy. Amplified TCR beta CDR3 regions came from RNA transcripts. HTBI primers were the set used in a first-round RT-PCR of the TCR CDR3. TCRdb passed the multiplex PCR reads through MiXCR, listing each CDR3 protein once. The sample consists of around 420,000 distinct CDR3 sequences, 15% to 19% of them appearing once. Sample: blood. These receptors came from a woman under 30 with Graves' hyperthyroidism.

This clonotype came up many times. This chain connects TRBV4-2 to TRBJ2-6, with no clear D. The CDR3 is made up of 15 amino acids. Trimming took 0 bases from V and 0 from J, leaving 3 bases between them. The germline V gene has CDR1 LGHNA and CDR2 YNFKEQ. CDR3 in amino acids: CASSQESSGANVLTF. CDR3 nucleotides: TGTGCCAGCAGCCAAGAGAGCTCTGGGGCCAACGTCCTGACTTTC.

The genes are TRBV11-2 and TRBJ1-4; D unclear. The germline V gene encodes CDR1 SGHAT and CDR2 FQNNGV. This CDR3 has 15 residues. Trimming removed 4 bases at V and 1 base at J, with 10 bases between. The CDR3 DNA is TGTGCCAGCAGCTCCGGCGGGAAAACTAATGAAAAACTGTTTTTT. Its protein is CASSSGGKTNEKLFF.

In this sample, this clonotype turned up a few times. The chain links TRBV6-4 to TRBJ1-1; D is unclear. The CDR3 is 13 amino acids. Per germline, CDR1 MRHNA and CDR2 SNTAGT. V gave up 5 bases and J gave up 8 bases, with 15 bases separating them. This chain's CDR3 is CASSNLPGKEAFF. Written as DNA, the CDR3 is TGTGCCAGCAGTAACTTACCGGGGAAAGAAGCTTTCTTT.

The V gene is TRBV28, the J gene TRBJ1-1; D remains ambiguous. This CDR3 is 13 amino acids long. Germline V gene data show CDR1 as MDHEN and CDR2 as SYDVKM. The germline V and J ends were trimmed by 6 bases and 9 bases, with 17 bases remaining between them. Here the CDR3 reads CASRFDGVRKAFF. The CDR3 DNA reads as TGTGCCAGCAGATTCGACGGCGTTAGAAAAGCTTTCTTT.

The V call is TRBV13, the J call TRBJ2-7, with 7 bases identical to TRBD1. The J segment lost 6 bases and the V segment lost 6 bases, leaving 8 bases of the junction unmatched. The CDR3 is made up of 13 amino acids. Germline CDR1 is PRHDT and CDR2 is FYEKMQ (reference sequence). The CDR3 region is CASSRGQFVEQYF. The CDR3 nucleotides are TGTGCCAGCAGTAGGGGACAGTTTGTCGAGCAGTACTTC. The complete variable domain, with remaining parts taken from reference TRBV13 and TRBJ2-7, reads AAGVIQSPRHLIKEKRETATLKCYPIPRHDTVYWYQQGPGQDPQFLISFYEKMQSDKGSIPDRFSAQQFSDYHSELNMSSLELGDSALYFCASSRGQFVEQYFGPGTRLTVT.

This clonotype was observed a few times. V gene TRBV6-1 combines with J gene TRBJ2-2; 7 bases are shared with TRBD1. Germline loops: CDR1 MNHNS, CDR2 SASEGT. The CDR3 is 17 residues long. V lost 6 bases to trimming and J lost 0 bases; unmatched junction nucleotides: 10. CDR3 region: CASSPGTAPPNTGELFF. The CDR3 nucleotides read TGTGCCAGCAGCCCCGGGACAGCTCCCCCGAACACCGGGGAGCTGTTTTTT.

This rearrangement joins TRBV10-3 to TRBJ1-2; 7 bases are shared with TRBD1. V dropped 4 bases and J dropped 6; count of bases not matched to a gene: 5. Per the germline V gene, CDR1 is ENHRY and CDR2 is SYGVKD. The CDR3 contains 13 residues. DNA of the CDR3: TGTGCCATCAGTGTAGGGACAGCAAATGGCTACACCTTC. It is translated as CAISVGTANGYTF.

This chain connects TRBV28 to TRBJ1-4, with 9 bases fitting TRBD1. There are 14 residues in the CDR3. Germline loops: CDR1 MDHEN, CDR2 SYDVKM. The ends lost 4 bases at V and 8 bases at J; junction bases unmatched: 5. This CDR3 is CASSSYRGLEKLFF. For the CDR3, the DNA is TGTGCCAGCAGTTCGTACAGGGGGCTGGAAAAACTGTTTTTT.

The genes are TRBV12-3 or TRBV12-4 and TRBJ1-2; weak D call: TRBD1 (5 bases). The CDR3 covers 15 residues. Trimming took 5 bases from V and 4 from J, leaving 17 bases between them. CDR3 residues: CASSRQPQGFYGYTF. The DNA for the CDR3 is TGTGCCAGCAGTCGCCAGCCTCAGGGTTTCTATGGCTACACCTTC.

This clonotype was detected ten times or more. The rearrangement links TRBV12-3 or TRBV12-4 to TRBJ2-1, with D unclear. The CDR3 is 12 amino acids. Trimming took off 2 bases at V and 5 bases at J, with 4 bases between the two ends. In DNA form, the CDR3 reads TGTGCCAGCAGTTTATCCCACAATGAGCAGTTCTTC. Its translation is CASSLSHNEQFF.

This clonotype has ten or more counts. The rearrangement links TRBV2 to TRBJ2-7; 7 bases align to TRBD2. With 4 bases clipped from V and 2 bases from J, the junction kept 8 bases outside the gene matches. The CDR3 runs to 15 residues. The germline V gene encodes CDR1 SNHLY and CDR2 FYNNEI. The CDR3 DNA reads TGTGCCAGCAGTGGGGTTAGCGGGCCCACCTACGAGCAGTACTTC. Translation gives CASSGVSGPTYEQYF.

This clonotype occurred many times. V gene TRBV2 combines with J gene TRBJ1-1, with a tentative D call TRBD1 (5 bases). The CDR3 runs 14 residues. V dropped 6 bases and J dropped 1 base, with 12 bases sitting between them. Germline V CDR1 and CDR2: SNHLY, FYNNEI. CDR3 sequence reads: CASRADSQNTEAFF. CDR3 sequence (DNA): TGTGCCAGCAGGGCCGACAGTCAGAACACTGAAGCTTTCTTT.

About this clonotype itself: A much more abundant neighbour one base away suggests this may be a read error. The chain joins TRBV28 to TRBJ2-7; 8 bases map to TRBD1. The CDR3 spans 15 residues. Germline CDR1 and CDR2: MDHEN and SYDVKM. CDR3 sequence reads: CTSKLRTGTSYEQYF. CDR3 nucleotide sequence: TGTACCAGCAAACTACGGACAGGGACCTCCTACGAGCAGTACTTC. Looking up the rest from reference TRBV28 and TRBJ2-7 gives the full variable domain: DVKVTQSSRYLVKRTGEKVFLECVQDMDHENMFWYRQDPGLGLRLIYFSYDVKMKEKGDIPEGYSVSREKKERFSLILESASTNQTSMYLCTSKLRTGTSYEQYFGPGTRLTVT.

The chain links TRBV7-2 to TRBJ2-1; the match to TRBD2 covers 12 bases. V trimming: 5 bases; J trimming: 9 bases; junction bases outside the gene matches: 8. Germline CDR1 is SGHTA and CDR2 is FQGNSA. The CDR3 spans 15 residues. The CDR3 bases are TGTGCCAGCAGCGCTAGCGGGAGGGCCTTGACTGAGCAGTTCTTC. Its protein product is CASSASGRALTEQFF.

This clonotype was counted between two and nine times. The chain has TRBV15 and TRBJ2-7, with TRBD1 identical over 7 bases. CDR1 and CDR2 (germline): LNHNV, YYDKDF (reference sequence). With 1 base clipped from V and 3 bases from J, the junction kept 0 bases outside the gene matches. This CDR3 comprises 13 residues. The CDR3 here is CATSRGDSYEQYF. DNA of the CDR3: TGTGCCACCAGCAGAGGGGACAGCTACGAGCAGTACTTC.

As to this clonotype: The conserved phenylalanine or tryptophan normally closing the CDR3 is absent here, so this likely arose from a read error. The CDR3 sequence is CSAPSGLDYNEQFL. CDR3 in DNA: TGCAGTGCCCCGTCGGGACTAGACTACAATGAGCAGTTCCTC. V is TRBV20-1 and J is TRBJ2-1; TRBD2 agrees at 8 bases. The CDR3 length is 14 residues. Germline-derived CDR1 and CDR2 are DFQATT and SNEGSKA (reference sequence). J was trimmed by 3 bases and V by 6 bases; bases with no gene match: 7.

At least ten counts were recorded for this clonotype. J is TRBJ2-7 and V is TRBV7-6; D ambiguous. The V gene lost 3 bases and the J gene lost 2 bases, with 8 bases spanning the gap. CDR1 is SGHVS and CDR2 is FNYEAQ in the germline V gene. The CDR3 contains 13 residues. The DNA of the CDR3 is TGTGCCAGCAGCTTGACTCTCACCTACGAGCAGTACTTC. Translation: CASSLTLTYEQYF.

This chain links TRBV5-1 with TRBJ2-2; 7 bases are a match to TRBD2. V shed 4 bases, J shed 0 bases, and the junction held 6 bases outside the gene matches. The CDR3 runs 16 residues. From germline, CDR1 is SGHRS and CDR2 YFSETQ. The CDR3 nucleotides read TGCGCCAGCAGCCCTAGGAGCGGGACGAACACCGGGGAGCTGTTTTTT. Residues: CASSPRSGTNTGELFF. The whole variable domain, filled in from reference TRBV5-1 and TRBJ2-2, reads KAGVTQTPRYLIKTRGQQVTLSCSPISGHRSVSWYQQTPGQGLQFLFEYFSETQRNKGNFPGRFSGRQFSNSRSEMNVSTLELGDSALYLCASSPRSGTNTGELFFGEGSRLTVL.

V gene TRBV6-1 combines with J gene TRBJ1-2, with D possibly matching TRBD1 (5 bases). Trimming shortened V by 7 bases and J by 8 bases, and 14 bases separated the two germline ends. In germline, CDR1 is MNHNS, CDR2 SASEGT. CDR3 size: 12 residues. The CDR3 spells CASMGGASGYTF. CDR3 DNA sequence: TGTGCCAGCATGGGTGGGGCCTCAGGCTACACCTTC.

This clonotype showed up many times. V and J are TRBV7-8 and TRBJ2-7; D possibly corresponds to TRBD2 (6 bases). This CDR3 is built from 14 residues. V dropped 1 base and J dropped 5 bases, with 12 bases sitting between them. Germline loops: CDR1 SGHVS, CDR2 FQNEAQ. CDR3 nucleotides: TGTGCCAGCAGCTTAGAGGAGGGTAGGAACGAGCAGTACTTC. Translating it yields CASSLEEGRNEQYF.

This clonotype appeared many times. The gene calls are TRBV2 and TRBJ1-4; the match to TRBD1 covers 10 bases. This CDR3 region has 15 residues. Trimming removed 6 bases from V and 0 bases from J; junction bases left unmatched: 1. CDR1 is SNHLY and CDR2 is FYNNEI in the germline V gene. The CDR3 loop reads CASRTGGATNEKLFF. Here the CDR3 DNA reads TGTGCCAGCAGGACAGGGGGCGCAACTAATGAAAAACTGTTTTTT. The variable domain in full, completed from reference TRBV2 and TRBJ1-4, reads EPEVTQTPSHQVTQMGQEVILRCVPISNHLYFYWYRQILGQKVEFLVSFYNNEISEKSEIFDDQFSVERPDGSNFTLKIRSTKLEDSAMYFCASRTGGATNEKLFFGSGTQLSVL.

This clonotype was recorded many times. The chain's CDR3 is CASSLVLQGAGEQYF. The CDR3, as DNA: TGTGCCAGCAGCTTAGTTTTACAGGGAGCTGGCGAGCAGTACTTC. The rearrangement links TRBV7-2 to TRBJ2-7; weak D call: TRBD1 (6 bases). The V end lost 1 base, the J end lost 6 bases, and 16 bases lay between the germline ends. The germline gives CDR1 SGHTA, CDR2 FQGNSA. This CDR3 contains 15 residues.

In this sample, this clonotype turned up a few times. The chain carries TRBV27 and TRBJ2-1; the D gene is possibly TRBD2 (5 bases). From germline, CDR1 is MNHEY and CDR2 SMNVEV (reference sequence). Trimming took off 3 bases at V and 0 bases at J, with 9 bases between the two ends. This CDR3 is built from 15 residues. The CDR3 region is CASSLGVLSYNEQFF. The CDR3 DNA sequence: TGTGCCAGCAGTTTGGGAGTACTCTCCTACAATGAGCAGTTCTTC.

This clonotype showed up just a few times. The rearrangement uses TRBV20-1 and TRBJ2-2; TRBD2 matches at 8 bases. With V trimmed by 2 bases and J by 0 bases, 2 bases remained unmatched. The CDR3 runs 15 residues. CDR1 and CDR2 (germline): DFQATT, SNEGSKA (reference sequence). The CDR3 protein is CSARTSGSNTGELFF. The DNA for the CDR3 is TGCAGTGCTAGAACTAGCGGTTCGAACACCGGGGAGCTGTTTTTT.

This clonotype was recorded many times. V usage is TRBV20-1 and J usage is TRBJ2-7; either TRBD1 or TRBD2 may supply D (5 bases each). CDR1 and CDR2 (germline): DFQATT, SNEGSKA (reference sequence). Trimming pared 2 bases from V and 0 bases from J, leaving 14 bases between. The CDR3 sequence is 15 residues long. In nucleotides, the CDR3 is TGCAGTGCTAGAAACATAGAGGGGAGCTCCTACGAGCAGTACTTC. This translates into CSARNIEGSSYEQYF.

This clonotype has just a few counts. The chain carries TRBV5-1 and TRBJ2-5; D possibly corresponds to TRBD1 (5 bases). CDR1 and CDR2 from the germline V gene are SGHRS and YFSETQ. V lost 6 bases to trimming and J lost 8 bases, with 20 bases between them. This CDR3 is 14 amino acids long. CDR3 sequence: CASNVDSLVSTQYF. The DNA of the CDR3 is TGCGCCAGCAACGTTGACAGCCTGGTTTCCACCCAGTACTTC. The entire variable domain, with the rest obtained from reference TRBV5-1 and TRBJ2-5, is as follows: KAGVTQTPRYLIKTRGQQVTLSCSPISGHRSVSWYQQTPGQGLQFLFEYFSETQRNKGNFPGRFSGRQFSNSRSEMNVSTLELGDSALYLCASNVDSLVSTQYFGPGTRLLVL.

The sample holds a few counts of this clonotype. The chain combines TRBV20-1 with TRBJ2-1, with TRBD1 identical over 7 bases. Looked up from germline, CDR1 is DFQATT and CDR2 is SNEGSKA (reference sequence). CDR3 length equals 15 residues. V gave up 3 bases and J gave up 7 bases; unmatched junction bases: 12. This CDR3 is CSASSPRGSRNEQFF. CDR3 sequence (DNA): TGCAGTGCTAGCAGTCCCAGGGGGAGTCGTAATGAGCAGTTCTTC.

V is TRBV6-5 and J is TRBJ2-3; D could derive from TRBD1 or TRBD2 (5 bases each). V shed 0 bases and J shed 4 bases, with 8 bases lying between them. The CDR3 length is 14 residues. Germline CDR1 reads MNHEY; CDR2 reads SVGAGI. The CDR3 DNA follows: TGTGCCAGCAGTTACTCGGGGGTTTCAGATACGCAGTATTTT. Translated: CASSYSGVSDTQYF.

This clonotype occurred a few times. V is TRBV2 and J is TRBJ1-1; the D is unclear. In germline, CDR1 is SNHLY, CDR2 FYNNEI. The CDR3 spans 13 residues. Trimming shortened V by 4 bases and J by 4 bases, and 10 bases separated the two germline ends. CDR3 sequence (DNA): TGTGCCAGCAGTGTATGGGGTTCCACTGAAGCTTTCTTT. Amino acids: CASSVWGSTEAFF.

This clonotype was counted at least ten times. The chain couples TRBV24-1 to TRBJ1-2, with 7 nucleotides matching TRBD1. Unmatched junction bases numbered 7, after V lost 4 bases and J lost 6 bases. There are 14 residues in the CDR3. From germline, CDR1 is KGHDR and CDR2 SFDVKD. CDR3 nucleotides: TGTGCCACCAGTGACCTTCCGACAGGGAATGGCTACACCTTC. Its translation: CATSDLPTGNGYTF.